Each of the 26 T cell receptor beta chains below was sequenced from the same sample in a study of T-cell memory formation after mild COVID-19. TCRdb ran MiXCR on the 5' RACE reads and lists one entry per CDR3 protein. This table has about 340,000 distinct CDR3 sequences, less than 20% appearing once. The sequencing input was PBMCs or a T cell subset sorted from them (not recorded which). The source of these receptors is a man aged 18 to 30 who had mild COVID-19 (a few samples of this study predate the infection). Cell type and time point are not known.

The chain employs TRBV9 and TRBJ2-6; unclear D gene. The CDR3 is 18 residues long. The germline V gene has CDR1 SGDLS and CDR2 YYNGEE. Trimming pared 0 bases from V and 0 bases from J, leaving 13 bases between. CDR3 sequence: CASSVGVFWDSGANVLTF. The CDR3 DNA sequence: TGTGCCAGCAGCGTAGGGGTTTTCTGGGACTCTGGGGCCAACGTCCTGACTTTC.

This chain connects TRBV20-1 to TRBJ2-1; D possibly corresponds to TRBD2 (5 bases). From germline, CDR1 is DFQATT and CDR2 SNEGSKA (reference sequence). The CDR3 is 13 residues long. The ends were cut back, 0 bases at V and 9 bases at J, with 12 bases in the middle. CDR3 DNA sequence: TGCAGTGCTAGAGATCGGATAGGAGGTGAGCAGTTCTTC. Protein product: CSARDRIGGEQFF.

This clonotype has more than one count but fewer than ten. The chain joins TRBV4-3 to TRBJ1-2, with D possibly being TRBD1 (5 bases). Germline loops: CDR1 LGHNA, CDR2 YSLEER. V dropped 0 bases and J dropped 2 bases, with 10 bases sitting between them. CDR3 length: 15 residues. CDR3 coding DNA: TGCGCCAGCAGCCAAGATTCGGGGGGAAACTATGGCTACACCTTC. Translation gives CASSQDSGGNYGYTF.

This clonotype occurred a few times. The rearrangement joins TRBV19 to TRBJ1-1, with unresolved D. V lost 6 bases, J lost 4 bases, and 15 bases lay in between. The CDR3 has 14 residues. Germline CDR1 and CDR2: LNHDA and SQIVND (reference sequence). CDR3 DNA sequence: TGTGCCAGTAGCCGGGGTGAAGTTTTCACTGAAGCTTTCTTT. Translation gives CASSRGEVFTEAFF.

The rearrangement joins TRBV9 to TRBJ1-1, with D possibly being TRBD1 (6 bases). Germline V gene sequence: CDR1 SGDLS, CDR2 YYNGEE. CDR3 size: 14 residues. V was cut by 0 bases and J by 4 bases, with 10 bases left in between. The CDR3 sequence: CASSVVGGITEAFF. DNA for the CDR3: TGTGCCAGCAGCGTAGTGGGGGGCATCACTGAAGCTTTCTTT. The full variable domain, rest sourced from reference TRBV9 and TRBJ1-1, is DSGVTQTPKHLITATGQRVTLRCSPRSGDLSVYWYQQSLDQGLQFLIQYYNGEERAKGNILERFSAQQFPDLHSELNLSSLELGDSALYFCASSVVGGITEAFFGQGTRLTVV.

There are many counts of this clonotype. The CDR3 coding sequence is TGTGCCAGCAGCCAAGAACGGGGGAGCGAGGCAGATACGCAGTATTTT. This gives the protein CASSQERGSEADTQYF. The rearrangement uses TRBV3-1 and TRBJ2-3; D might be TRBD2 (6 bases). V lost 0 bases to trimming and J lost 4 bases, with 14 bases between them. In germline, CDR1 is LGHDT, CDR2 YNNKEL (reference sequence). The CDR3 contains 16 residues.

The rearrangement uses TRBV18 and TRBJ2-5, with 7 bases aligning to TRBD1. CDR1 is KGHSH, CDR2 LQKENI, per germline. This CDR3 has 14 residues. The ends lost 3 bases at V and 4 bases at J; junction bases unmatched: 5. The CDR3 DNA sequence: TGTGCCAGCTCACCTAGGGGGCGGCCAGAGACCCAGTACTTC. Its protein is CASSPRGRPETQYF.

V usage is TRBV6-6 and J usage is TRBJ1-6; D is unclear. The CDR3 is 14 residues long. With 3 bases removed from V and 4 bases from J, the gap between germline ends came to 7 bases. CDR1 is MNHNY and CDR2 is SVGAGI in the germline V gene (reference sequence). Here the CDR3 DNA reads TGTGCCAGCAGTTATGGTCCTTATAATTCACCCCTCCACTTT. Encoded protein: CASSYGPYNSPLHF.

V gene TRBV5-1 combines with J gene TRBJ2-3, with 8 bases lining up with TRBD1. Germline assignment: CDR1 SGHRS and CDR2 YFSETQ. Trimming cost V 4 bases and J 5 bases; bases outside gene matches: 6. The CDR3 contains 14 residues. In nucleotides, the CDR3 is TGCGCCAGCAGCGCTGGACAGGGTGAAGATACGCAGTATTTT. This encodes CASSAGQGEDTQYF.

This clonotype was seen only a few times. V and J are TRBV5-6 and TRBJ1-2, with D tentatively TRBD1 (5 bases). Germline CDR1 and CDR2: SGHDT and YYEEEE. The CDR3 contains 15 residues. Deletions cut 2 bases from V and 2 bases from J, with 13 bases between. The DNA for the CDR3 is TGTGCCAGCAGCTTTGAGAGACAGCTAAACTATGGCTACACCTTC. This translates into CASSFERQLNYGYTF.

The chain has TRBV2 and TRBJ2-5, with no clear D. This CDR3 region has 13 residues. V lost 4 bases and J lost 1, with 7 bases in between. Germline V gives CDR1 SNHLY, CDR2 FYNNEI. The CDR3 DNA reads as TGTGCCAGCAGTGTTAGGGTCCAAGAGACCCAGTACTTC. Translated, it gives CASSVRVQETQYF.

This clonotype was recorded many times. V and J are TRBV12-3 or TRBV12-4 and TRBJ2-1; TRBD1 matches at 11 bases. The CDR3 spans 15 residues. J gave up 6 bases and V 7 bases, and 8 bases lay outside the gene matches. CDR3 protein: CASTSGTGGINEQFF. The CDR3 DNA is TGTGCCAGCACCTCCGGGACAGGGGGTATCAATGAGCAGTTCTTC.

This clonotype was observed a handful of times. This rearrangement joins TRBV7-2 to TRBJ2-5; 12 nucleotides match TRBD2. The CDR3 has 15 residues. V dropped 4 bases and J dropped 3; count of bases not matched to a gene: 3. Per germline, CDR1 SGHTA and CDR2 FQGNSA. The CDR3 sequence is CASSSRTSGKETQYF. The CDR3 DNA is TGTGCCAGCAGCTCCCGGACTAGCGGGAAAGAGACCCAGTACTTC. The full variable domain, in which reference TRBV7-2 and TRBJ2-5 provide the parts outside the CDR3, is GAGVSQSPSNKVTEKGKDVELRCDPISGHTALYWYRQSLGQGLEFLIYFQGNSAPDKSGLPSDRFSAERTGGSVSTLTIQRTQQEDSAVYLCASSSRTSGKETQYFGPGTRLLVL.

This clonotype was found many times. The V and J genes are TRBV2 and TRBJ1-1; no firm D call. CDR1 and CDR2 from the germline V gene are SNHLY and FYNNEI. The CDR3 runs to 13 residues. The V gene lost 2 bases and the J gene lost 1 base, with 5 bases spanning the gap. The CDR3 nucleotides read TGTGCCAGCAGTGAATTGGCGAACACTGAAGCTTTCTTT. It translates to CASSELANTEAFF.

This clonotype was counted only a few times. The chain couples TRBV4-3 to TRBJ2-6, with TRBD2 as a possible D gene (6 bases). CDR1 and CDR2 (germline): LGHNA, YSLEER. The CDR3 length is 16 residues. Trimming pared 3 bases from V and 1 base from J, leaving 10 bases between. In nucleotides, the CDR3 is TGCGCCAGCAGCCACCTGGCGGGATCTGGGGCCAACGTCCTGACTTTC. Residues: CASSHLAGSGANVLTF.

The J gene is TRBJ2-7, the V gene TRBV6-2 or TRBV6-3; 8 bases match TRBD1. This CDR3 is 14 amino acids long. Germline trimming cut 10 bases from V and 5 bases from J; bases unmatched to any gene: 13. Germline CDR1 and CDR2: MNHEY and SVGEGT. The DNA for the CDR3 is TGTGCCACCCGTGGGTGGACAGGGATCCACGAGCAGTACTTC. Its protein is CATRGWTGIHEQYF.

This clonotype was seen only a few times. V is TRBV7-3 and J is TRBJ1-1; D possibly corresponds to TRBD1 (5 bases). V lost 1 base to trimming and J lost 1 base, with 10 bases between them. Germline V gene sequence: CDR1 SGHTA, CDR2 FQGTGA. This CDR3 region has 15 residues. CDR3 residues: CASSLKPGSNTEAFF. Written as DNA, the CDR3 is TGTGCCAGCAGCTTAAAGCCAGGGTCGAACACTGAAGCTTTCTTT.

The chain uses TRBV20-1 and TRBJ1-1; 8 bases match TRBD1. Germline CDR1 reads DFQATT; CDR2 reads SNEGSKA (reference sequence). The CDR3 spans 13 residues. The J segment lost 3 bases and the V segment lost 2 bases, leaving 2 bases of the junction unmatched. Here the CDR3 DNA reads TGCAGTGCTAGAAACAGGGGGGACACTGAAGCTTTCTTT. Its translation: CSARNRGDTEAFF.

In DNA form, the CDR3 reads TGCAGTGGACAGCTATTCTCTGGAAACACCATATATTTT. It yields the protein CSGQLFSGNTIYF. The gene calls are TRBV20-1 and TRBJ1-3, with D perhaps TRBD1 (5 bases). V lost 7 bases to trimming and J lost 0 bases, with 10 bases between them. This CDR3 spans 13 amino acids. Germline V gives CDR1 DFQATT, CDR2 SNEGSKA (reference sequence).

The genes are TRBV4-3 and TRBJ1-2, with 10 bases matching TRBD1. Germline V CDR1 and CDR2: LGHNA, YSLEER. V was pared by 1 base and J by 5 bases, with 4 bases of the junction left unmatched. The length of the CDR3 is 15 residues. The CDR3 DNA reads as TGCGCCAGCAGCCAAGGGGGGACAGGGGCGTATGGCTACACCTTC. This codes for CASSQGGTGAYGYTF.

The chain is built from TRBV5-6 and TRBJ1-2; maybe TRBD1 (5 bases). The CDR3 has 15 residues. V shed 4 bases and J shed 4 bases, with 17 bases lying between them. Germline V gene data show CDR1 as SGHDT and CDR2 as YYEEEE. This CDR3 reads CASSPGRAGGYGYTF. The CDR3 nucleotides are TGTGCCAGCAGCCCCGGCAGGGCCGGGGGCTATGGCTACACCTTC.

This clonotype came up a few times. The chain combines TRBV10-3 with TRBJ2-1; the D is unclear. V gave up 4 bases and J gave up 7 bases, with 8 bases separating them. Germline-derived CDR1 and CDR2 are ENHRY and SYGVKD. The CDR3 length is 12 residues. CDR3 sequence: CAISALGNEQFF. The CDR3 nucleotides are TGTGCCATCAGTGCGCTAGGGAATGAGCAGTTCTTC.

This clonotype occurred a few times. The chain combines TRBV7-9 with TRBJ1-1, with D uncertain. The V gene's germline CDR1 is SEHNR and CDR2 FQNEAQ (reference sequence). V gave up 5 bases and J gave up 5 bases, with 9 bases separating them. The CDR3 contains 12 residues. CDR3 sequence (DNA): TGTGCCAGCAGCCCAGCGAGGACTGAAGCTTTCTTT. It specifies CASSPARTEAFF.

The count of this clonotype is one. The J gene is TRBJ1-2, the V gene TRBV11-3; D is undetermined. The CDR3 contains 18 residues. V gave up 3 bases and J gave up 4 bases, with 24 bases separating them. Per germline, CDR1 SGHNT and CDR2 YENEEA. The DNA for the CDR3 is TGTGCCAGCAGCTTGGTGCGGGCTGCTGAAGATTTCGGCTATGGCTACACCTTC. Translation: CASSLVRAAEDFGYGYTF.

V is TRBV19 and J is TRBJ1-5, with D uncertain. The germline V and J ends were trimmed by 0 bases and 6 bases, with 3 bases remaining between them. The V gene's germline CDR1 is LNHDA and CDR2 SQIVND (reference sequence). CDR3 length: 12 residues. Here the CDR3 reads CASSIDSQPQHF. In DNA form, the CDR3 reads TGTGCCAGTAGTATAGATAGTCAGCCCCAGCATTTT. Full variable domain (missing parts from reference TRBV19 and TRBJ1-5): DGGITQSPKYLFRKEGQNVTLSCEQNLNHDAMYWYRQDPGQGLRLIYYSQIVNDFQKGDIAEGYSVSREKKESFPLTVTSAQKNPTAFYLCASSIDSQPQHFGDGTRLSIL.

This clonotype appeared a few times. V gene TRBV20-1 combines with J gene TRBJ2-7; maybe TRBD1 (6 bases). The CDR3 totals 14 residues. Germline-derived CDR1 and CDR2 are DFQATT and SNEGSKA (reference sequence). V lost 3 bases to trimming and J lost 3 bases, with 15 bases between them. CDR3 sequence: CSARTPGQYYEQYF. The CDR3 coding sequence is TGCAGTGCTAGGACCCCGGGACAATACTACGAGCAGTACTTC.